This T cell receptor beta chain was found in a study of identical twins. Everyone who donated was a healthy Caucasian. V was shortened by 6 bases and J by 4 bases, with 13 bases between the two germline ends. Per the germline V gene, CDR1 is MNHEY and CDR2 is SMNVEV (reference sequence). The CDR3 is 14 amino acids. General observations from the study: Out-of-frame alpha sequences shared by twins showed excess low generation probability. The conclusions drew on cross-sectional statistical analysis instead of tracking the same donors.

Through template switching, a universal primer site was introduced, and the cDNA contained unique molecular identifiers. TCRdb reprocessed the 5' RACE reads with MiXCR, giving one entry per CDR3 protein. The sample comprises hundreds of thousands of distinct CDR3 sequences, 8.6% of which are singletons, and more than 0.75% rests with the top ten. This clonotype was seen a few times. Antigen specificity is unknown. A further study also used this sample, focusing on yellow fever vaccine responses in identical twins.

This rearrangement joins TRBV27 to TRBJ2-1, with TRBD2 as a possible D gene (5 bases). This clonotype originated in a woman in her late teens or twenties in good health. Sequenced sample: PBMCs. DNA of the CDR3: TGTGCCAGCAGCTCCCCCGGGGTTTACAATGAGCAGTTCTTC. It specifies CASSSPGVYNEQFF.